This T cell receptor beta chain emerged from a study of cytomegalovirus exposure and HLA in healthy donors. Study in general: Unique TCRs numbering around 80 million, obtained from HLA-typed donors, made up an early data release. Out of 398 genotyped donors, about 80% belonged to the Caucasian-associated ancestry cluster.

Vbeta (60) and Jbeta (13) primers were used in the PCR. Using immunoSEQ multiplex PCR, the repertoire was profiled, and TCRdb retains in-frame clones only, with some absent. The table has some 87,000 clones, approximately 56% seen once. Concerning this clone: Its matching antigen is unknown.

With 0 bases clipped from V and 1 base from J, the junction kept 1 base outside the gene matches. Germline V gene sequence: CDR1 SGHRS, CDR2 YFSETQ. This CDR3 spans 16 amino acids. Study-wide results and limits: Differences between HLA loci emerged in a later analysis of TCR association rates, with DRB1 most and HLA-C fewest.

This TCR was sampled from a woman aged 25-40 years in good health and CMV-seropositive. V is TRBV5-1 and J is TRBJ2-6; TRBD1 matches at 7 bases. Sequencing was performed on PBMCs. Here the CDR3 reads CASSLGTGSGANVLTF. The CDR3 nucleotides read TGCGCCAGCAGCTTGGGGACAGGATCTGGGGCCAACGTCCTGACTTTC.